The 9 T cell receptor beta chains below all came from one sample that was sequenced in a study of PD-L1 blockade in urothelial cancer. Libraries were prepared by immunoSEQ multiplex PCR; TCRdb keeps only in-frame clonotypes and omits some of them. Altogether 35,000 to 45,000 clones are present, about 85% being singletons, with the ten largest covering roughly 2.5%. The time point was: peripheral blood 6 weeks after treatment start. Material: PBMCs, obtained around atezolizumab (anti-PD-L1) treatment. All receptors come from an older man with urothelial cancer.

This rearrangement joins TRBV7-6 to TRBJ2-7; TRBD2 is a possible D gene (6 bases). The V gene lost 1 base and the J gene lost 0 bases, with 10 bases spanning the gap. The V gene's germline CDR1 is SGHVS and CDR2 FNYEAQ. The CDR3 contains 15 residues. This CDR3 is CASSLVASVSYEQYF. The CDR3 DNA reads TGTGCCAGCAGCTTAGTCGCTAGCGTCTCCTACGAGCAGTACTTC.

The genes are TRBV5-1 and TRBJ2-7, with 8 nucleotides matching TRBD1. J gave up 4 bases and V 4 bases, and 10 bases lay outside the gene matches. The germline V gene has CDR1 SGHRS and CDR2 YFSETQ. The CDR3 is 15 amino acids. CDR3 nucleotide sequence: TGCGCCAGCAGCCCCTTGCAGGGGGCGCTGTACGAGCAGTACTTC. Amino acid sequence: CASSPLQGALYEQYF.

CDR3 sequence reads: CASSYDRDRVRFF. The DNA for the CDR3 is TGTGCCAGCAGTTATGATAGGGACAGAGTGAGGTTCTTC. This rearrangement joins TRBV27 to TRBJ2-1; 7 nucleotides line up with TRBD1. Germline assignment: CDR1 MNHEY and CDR2 SMNVEV (reference sequence). The trim removed 4 bases at V and 15 bases at J, leaving 12 bases unmatched. The CDR3 runs to 13 residues.

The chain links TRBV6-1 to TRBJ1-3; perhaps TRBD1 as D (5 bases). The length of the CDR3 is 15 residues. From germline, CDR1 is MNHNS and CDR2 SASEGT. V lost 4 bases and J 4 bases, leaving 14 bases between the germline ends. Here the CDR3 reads CASSALGATGNTIYF. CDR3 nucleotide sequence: TGTGCCAGCAGTGCCTTAGGGGCAACCGGAAACACCATATATTTT.

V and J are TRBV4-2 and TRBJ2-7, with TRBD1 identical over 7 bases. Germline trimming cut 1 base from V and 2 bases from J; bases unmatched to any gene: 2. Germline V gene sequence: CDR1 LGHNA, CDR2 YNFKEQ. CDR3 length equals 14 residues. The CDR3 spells CASSQGGQAYEQYF. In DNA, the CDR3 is TGTGCCAGCAGCCAAGGAGGACAGGCCTACGAGCAGTACTTC.

CDR3 sequence: CASTRTSTGPSGANVLTF. CDR3 DNA sequence: TGCGCCAGCACCCGGACTTCGACAGGGCCCTCTGGGGCCAACGTCCTGACTTTC. The V call is TRBV5-1, the J call TRBJ2-6; 7 bases map to TRBD1. V was clipped by 6 bases and J by 0 bases; unmatched bases: 12. CDR1 and CDR2 from the germline V gene are SGHRS and YFSETQ. The CDR3 totals 18 residues. Variable domain in full (rest from reference TRBV5-1 and TRBJ2-6): KAGVTQTPRYLIKTRGQQVTLSCSPISGHRSVSWYQQTPGQGLQFLFEYFSETQRNKGNFPGRFSGRQFSNSRSEMNVSTLELGDSALYLCASTRTSTGPSGANVLTFGAGSRLTVL.

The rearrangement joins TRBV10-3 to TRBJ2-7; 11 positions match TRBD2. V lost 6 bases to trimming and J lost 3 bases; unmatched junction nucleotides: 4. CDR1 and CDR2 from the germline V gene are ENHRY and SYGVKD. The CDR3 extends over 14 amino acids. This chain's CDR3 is CAIRDGTSGYEQYF. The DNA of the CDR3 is TGTGCCATCAGGGACGGGACTAGCGGCTACGAGCAGTACTTC.

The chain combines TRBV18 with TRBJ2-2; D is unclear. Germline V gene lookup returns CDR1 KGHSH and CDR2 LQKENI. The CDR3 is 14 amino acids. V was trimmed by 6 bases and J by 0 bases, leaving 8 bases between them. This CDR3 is CASSRFANTGELFF. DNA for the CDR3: TGTGCCAGCTCCCGGTTCGCGAACACCGGGGAGCTGTTTTTT. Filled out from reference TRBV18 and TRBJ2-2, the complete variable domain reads NAGVMQNPRHLVRRRGQEARLRCSPMKGHSHVYWYRQLPEEGLKFMVYLQKENIIDESGMPKERFSAEFPKEGPSILRIQQVVRGDSAAYFCASSRFANTGELFFGEGSRLTVL.

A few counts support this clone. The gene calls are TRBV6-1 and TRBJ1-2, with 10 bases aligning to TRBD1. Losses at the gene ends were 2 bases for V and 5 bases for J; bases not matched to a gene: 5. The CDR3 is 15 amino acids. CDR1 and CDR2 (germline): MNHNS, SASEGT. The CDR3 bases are TGTGCCAGCAGTGAAATGGACAGGGGGGGGTATGGCTACACCTTC. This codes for CASSEMDRGGYGYTF.